This T cell receptor (beta chain) derives from a study of blood T cell repertoires in COVID-19 (dated by TCRdb to about 2020). Study-level background: Samples covering the acute and convalescent phases of COVID-19 were provided by collaborators in the United States, Italy and Spain. Where HLA class I and class II types were available, the types were taken from metadata supplied by the sample provider, not from assay-based typing. The repertoires were released in a freely available public database intended as a resource for research on the immune response to SARS-CoV-2. The prospective study material was composed of cDNA or gDNA derived from T cells, B-cell-depleted T cells, or PBMCs. The samples were drawn from two sources: the first 160 participants of the ongoing ImmuneRACE study, and 1,000 to 1,500 subjects contributed by 6 global collaborators. A de-identified subject ID, COVID-19 status, age in years and sex were almost always included in the sample metadata. The dataset comprised deeply sampled blood TCRbeta repertoires from subjects exposed to, actively infected with, or recovered from COVID-19.

The collaborating institutions used their own protocols to collect whole blood in K2EDTA tubes. For TCRbeta analysis, collaborators shipped samples as frozen whole blood, isolated PBMCs, or DNA extracted from either of those sample types. Points on this clone: No cognate antigen has been identified for it. No base-level quality is on record; no much larger clone is a single base apart.

General findings and caveats noted by the study authors: The quantity of clinical and demographic metadata differed by source and by participant and was supplied without curation.

Via the germline V gene, CDR1 is SGHRS and CDR2 YFSETQ. The CDR3 contains 15 residues, cysteine and phenylalanine counted. The kept DNA is CDR3 alone, 45 bases in frame from the first base. Trimming costs V 4 bases and J 3 bases, and their ends lie 16 bases apart. TCRbeta CDR3 regions were amplified from genomic DNA by means of the immunoSEQ Assay, a bias-controlled multiplex PCR. On the study's bioinformatics: The number of nucleated cells in each sample was estimated from the amplification of reference gene primers within the assay. Sequence reads were collapsed and filtered to measure the absolute abundance of every unique TCRbeta CDR3 rearrangement. Productive Simpson clonality was computed per sample as the square root of Simpson's diversity index over productive rearrangements. TCRdb retrieved this table from immuneACCESS and kept in-frame rearrangements only. Not all clones are present; in checked studies, unresolved V genes account for under half, and no reason is known for the remainder. The D gene and trimming were derived from the DNA, and the V and J assignments and clone size from that table. The sample data list roughly 300,000 clones, and 85% of these were observed just once. About 7% of the sample belongs to the ten largest clones.

The rearranged segments are TRBV5-1 and TRBJ1-1; the D gene is perhaps TRBD1, on 6 matching bases. The sample taken for sequencing was peripheral blood. The sequence was obtained from a human donor in a cohort sampled during active COVID-19. CDR3 reads: CASSPTGDRYTEAFF. Read as DNA, the sequence is TGCGCCAGCAGCCCTACGGGTGACAGGTACACTGAAGCTTTCTTT.